This TCR beta chain emerged from a study of T cells in localized non-small cell lung cancer. Study-wide points: Uninvolved nearby lung showed the greatest T cell clonality, exceeding that found in tumor. Median approximately 61 top-100 tumor clones were shared with paired adjacent lung.

V shed 6 bases, J shed 6 bases, and the junction held 3 bases outside the gene matches. The CDR3 runs 14 residues. Germline loops: CDR1 MNHNY, CDR2 SVGAGI (reference sequence). The data were produced by immunoSEQ multiplex PCR, yet TCRdb's version contains in-frame clones alone and is incomplete. The data contain under 50,000 clones, around 86% of them singletons. In the case of this clone: Its antigen is unidentified.

Sequences were derived from PBMCs, sampled before any cancer treatment. The sequence came from a man aged 40 to 70 with stage II lung adenocarcinoma. This chain joins TRBV6-6 and TRBJ2-3, with TRBD2 matching 13 bases. DNA of the CDR3: TGTGCCAGCAGAGTGGGACTAGCGGGGGATACGCAGTATTTT. Translation gives CASRVGLAGDTQYF.